The 9 T cell receptor beta chains below all came from one sample that was sequenced in a study of T-cell memory formation after mild COVID-19. TCRdb re-called the 5' RACE reads with MiXCR, one entry per CDR3 protein. Counted here are approximately 150,000 distinct CDR3 sequences, about an eighth occurring once; the ten biggest clones make up more than 3%. Material: PBMCs or a T cell subset sorted from them (not recorded which). The receptors derive from a man younger than 30 who had mild COVID-19 (a few samples of this study predate the infection). Cell type and time point are not known.

This chain joins TRBV10-3 and TRBJ1-6; D not certain. Trimming removed 8 bases from V and 3 bases from J, with 11 bases in between. Germline V CDR1 and CDR2: ENHRY, SYGVKD. The length of the CDR3 is 14 residues. The CDR3 spells CAIGSADYNSPLHF. DNA for the CDR3: TGTGCCATCGGTTCGGCAGACTATAATTCACCCCTCCACTTT.

This clonotype was seen a handful of times. The CDR3 loop reads CASSDRAPAFF. The CDR3 bases are TGTGCCAGCAGTGATCGGGCGCCGGCTTTCTTT. The chain carries TRBV2 and TRBJ1-1; unclear D gene. Trimming took 3 bases from V and 11 from J, leaving 10 bases between them. From germline, CDR1 is SNHLY and CDR2 FYNNEI. This CDR3 is built from 11 residues.

This clonotype was detected only a few times. The chain joins TRBV7-2 to TRBJ1-2, with 8 bases aligning to TRBD1. Germline V CDR1 and CDR2: SGHTA, FQGNSA. The CDR3 has 15 residues. With V trimmed by 6 bases and J by 5 bases, 11 bases remained unmatched. The chain's CDR3 is CASRMPGQGAYGYTF. The CDR3 nucleotides are TGTGCCAGCAGAATGCCGGGGCAGGGGGCATATGGCTACACCTTC.

The CDR3 protein is CASSIGTGNTEAFF. In DNA form, the CDR3 reads TGTGCCAGCAGCATTGGGACGGGGAACACTGAAGCTTTCTTT. The chain employs TRBV5-4 and TRBJ1-1, with D perhaps TRBD1 (5 bases). The germline V gene has CDR1 SGHNT and CDR2 YYREEE (reference sequence). The CDR3 consists of 14 residues. The V end was cut by 4 bases, the J end by 1 base, with 11 bases between.

The chain employs TRBV4-1 and TRBJ1-3; no clear D. CDR1 is MGHRA, CDR2 YSYEKL, per germline. The V end lost 0 bases, the J end lost 4 bases, and 1 base lay between the germline ends. The CDR3 spans 12 residues. CDR3 loop: CASSQDGNTIYF. The CDR3 DNA is TGCGCCAGCAGCCAAGACGGAAACACCATATATTTT.

The genes are TRBV11-2 and TRBJ2-2; D possibly corresponds to TRBD1 (6 bases). The CDR3 extends over 15 amino acids. V was pared by 7 bases and J by 0 bases, with 12 bases between. Germline V CDR1 and CDR2: SGHAT, FQNNGV. In DNA form, the CDR3 reads TGTGCCAGCAACAACAGGGTGACGAACACCGGGGAGCTGTTTTTT. Its protein is CASNNRVTNTGELFF.

This clonotype was seen only a few times. The rearrangement uses TRBV7-8 and TRBJ1-1, with 11 bases identical to TRBD1. The CDR3 spans 15 residues. Trimming at V came to 6 bases and at J to 6 bases, leaving 9 bases not matched to a gene. The germline V gene has CDR1 SGHVS and CDR2 FQNEAQ. DNA of the CDR3: TGTGCCAGCAGTCTAGCTGGGACAGGGGGATCTGAAGCTTTCTTT. Encoded protein: CASSLAGTGGSEAFF.

V usage is TRBV6-5 and J usage is TRBJ2-1; 7 positions match TRBD2. This CDR3 spans 13 amino acids. Germline V CDR1 and CDR2: MNHEY, SVGAGI. The J segment lost 11 bases and the V segment lost 3 bases, leaving 7 bases of the junction unmatched. The CDR3 spells CASSYSWGGKQFF. The CDR3 DNA reads TGTGCCAGCAGTTATTCTTGGGGGGGAAAGCAGTTCTTC.

This clonotype was observed many times. V is TRBV5-4 and J is TRBJ2-1; D uncertain. Trimming left V 3 bases short and J 7 bases short, with 5 bases between. Germline CDR1 is SGHNT and CDR2 is YYREEE (reference sequence). This CDR3 has 11 amino acids. CDR3 sequence reads: CASSWGNEQFF. DNA of the CDR3: TGTGCCAGCAGCTGGGGTAATGAGCAGTTCTTC.